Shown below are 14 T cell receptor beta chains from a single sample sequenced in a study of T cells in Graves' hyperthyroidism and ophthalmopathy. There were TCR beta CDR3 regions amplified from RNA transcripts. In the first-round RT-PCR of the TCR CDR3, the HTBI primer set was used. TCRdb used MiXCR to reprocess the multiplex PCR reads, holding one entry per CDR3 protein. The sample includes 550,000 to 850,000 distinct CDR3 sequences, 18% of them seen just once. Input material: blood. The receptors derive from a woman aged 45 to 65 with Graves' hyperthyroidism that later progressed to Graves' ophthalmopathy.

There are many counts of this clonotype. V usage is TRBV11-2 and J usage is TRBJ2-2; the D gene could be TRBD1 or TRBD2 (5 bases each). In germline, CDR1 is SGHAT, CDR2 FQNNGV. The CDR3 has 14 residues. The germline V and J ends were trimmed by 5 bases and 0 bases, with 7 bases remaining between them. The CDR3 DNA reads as TGTGCCAGCAGCGGGACGTCGAACACCGGGGAGCTGTTTTTT. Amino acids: CASSGTSNTGELFF.

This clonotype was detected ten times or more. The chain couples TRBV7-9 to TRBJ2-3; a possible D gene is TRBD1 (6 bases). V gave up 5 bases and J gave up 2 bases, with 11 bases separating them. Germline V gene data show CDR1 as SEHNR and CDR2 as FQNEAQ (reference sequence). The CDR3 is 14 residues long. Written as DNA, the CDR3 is TGTGCCAGCAGCACATGGGACAACACAGATACGCAGTATTTT. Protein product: CASSTWDNTDTQYF.

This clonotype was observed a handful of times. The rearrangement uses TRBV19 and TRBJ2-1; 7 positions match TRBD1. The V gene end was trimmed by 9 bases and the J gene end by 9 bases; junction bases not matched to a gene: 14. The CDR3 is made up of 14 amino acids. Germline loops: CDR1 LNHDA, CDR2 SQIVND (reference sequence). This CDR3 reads CASSGQTRSGEQFF. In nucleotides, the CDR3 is TGTGCCAGCTCGGGACAGACGAGAAGCGGTGAGCAGTTCTTC.

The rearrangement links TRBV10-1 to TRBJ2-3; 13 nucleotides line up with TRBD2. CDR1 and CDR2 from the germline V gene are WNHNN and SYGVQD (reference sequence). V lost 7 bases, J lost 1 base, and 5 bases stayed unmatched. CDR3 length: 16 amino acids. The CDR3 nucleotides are TGCGCCAGCACCGACGGGACTAGCGGGGGCACAGATACGCAGTATTTT. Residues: CASTDGTSGGTDTQYF.

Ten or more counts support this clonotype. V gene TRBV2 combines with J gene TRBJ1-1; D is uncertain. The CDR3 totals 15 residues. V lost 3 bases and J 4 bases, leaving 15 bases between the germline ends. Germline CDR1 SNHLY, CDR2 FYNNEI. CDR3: CASSDTPGPGTEAFF. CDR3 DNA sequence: TGTGCCAGCAGTGATACTCCGGGCCCCGGCACTGAAGCTTTCTTT. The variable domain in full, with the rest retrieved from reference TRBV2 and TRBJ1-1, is EPEVTQTPSHQVTQMGQEVILRCVPISNHLYFYWYRQILGQKVEFLVSFYNNEISEKSEIFDDQFSVERPDGSNFTLKIRSTKLEDSAMYFCASSDTPGPGTEAFFGQGTRLTVV.

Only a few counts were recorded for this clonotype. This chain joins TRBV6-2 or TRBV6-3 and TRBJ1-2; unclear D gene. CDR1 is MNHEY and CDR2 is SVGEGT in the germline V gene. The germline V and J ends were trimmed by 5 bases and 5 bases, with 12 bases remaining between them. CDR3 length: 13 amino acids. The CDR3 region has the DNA TGTGCCAGCAGTCTAGCGGAGATTTATGGCTACACCTTC. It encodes CASSLAEIYGYTF.

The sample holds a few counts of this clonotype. CDR3 bases: TGTGCCAGCAGCCATGAAGGGGGTCCCGTTCAAGAGACCCAGTACTTC. Its translation is CASSHEGGPVQETQYF. V usage is TRBV3-1 and J usage is TRBJ2-5; D is perhaps TRBD1 (6 bases). There are 16 residues in the CDR3. V lost 3 bases to trimming and J lost 2 bases, with 16 bases between them. Germline CDR1 reads LGHDT; CDR2 reads YNNKEL (reference sequence).

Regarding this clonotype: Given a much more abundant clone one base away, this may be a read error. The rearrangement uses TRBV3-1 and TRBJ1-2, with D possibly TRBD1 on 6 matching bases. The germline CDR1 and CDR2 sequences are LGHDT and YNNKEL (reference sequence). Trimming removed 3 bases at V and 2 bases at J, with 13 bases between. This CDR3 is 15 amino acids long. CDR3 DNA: TGTGCCAGCAGCCAGATTGGACAGCCGAACTATGGCTACACCTTC. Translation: CASSQIGQPNYGYTF.

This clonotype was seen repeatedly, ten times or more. The CDR3 loop reads CASSEQGIGGYTF. The CDR3 coding sequence is TGTGCCAGCAGTGAACAGGGGATAGGTGGCTACACCTTC. The rearrangement uses TRBV6-1 and TRBJ1-2, with a weak D call TRBD1 (6 bases). This CDR3 has 13 amino acids. Trimming left V 2 bases short and J 7 bases short, with 11 bases between. CDR1 and CDR2 (germline): MNHNS, SASEGT.

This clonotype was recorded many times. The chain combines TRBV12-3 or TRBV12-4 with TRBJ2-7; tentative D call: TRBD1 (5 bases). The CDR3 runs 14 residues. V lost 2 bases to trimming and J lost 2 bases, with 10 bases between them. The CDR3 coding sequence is TGTGCCAGCAGTTTAAGGGCAGGGACCTACGAGCAGTACTTC. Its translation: CASSLRAGTYEQYF.

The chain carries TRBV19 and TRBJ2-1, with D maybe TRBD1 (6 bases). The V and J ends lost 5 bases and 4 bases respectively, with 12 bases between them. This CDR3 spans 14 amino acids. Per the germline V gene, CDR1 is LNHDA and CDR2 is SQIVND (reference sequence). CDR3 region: CASSAPGVYNEQFF. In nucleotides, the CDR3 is TGTGCCAGTAGTGCGCCAGGGGTGTACAATGAGCAGTTCTTC.

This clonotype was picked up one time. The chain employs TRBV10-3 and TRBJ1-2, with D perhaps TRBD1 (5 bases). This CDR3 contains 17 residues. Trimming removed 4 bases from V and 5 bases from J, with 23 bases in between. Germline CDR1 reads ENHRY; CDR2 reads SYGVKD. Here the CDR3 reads CAISVMSSPGGEYGYTF. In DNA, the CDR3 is TGTGCCATCAGTGTAATGAGTTCTCCGGGGGGGGAATATGGCTACACCTTC.

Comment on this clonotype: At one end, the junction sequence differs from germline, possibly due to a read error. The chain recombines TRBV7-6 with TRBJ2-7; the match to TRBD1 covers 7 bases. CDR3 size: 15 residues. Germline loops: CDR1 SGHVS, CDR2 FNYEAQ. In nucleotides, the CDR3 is TGTGCCAGCGGCTTAAGTTCTGGGGACAGCTACGAGCAGTACTTC. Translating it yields CASGLSSGDSYEQYF.

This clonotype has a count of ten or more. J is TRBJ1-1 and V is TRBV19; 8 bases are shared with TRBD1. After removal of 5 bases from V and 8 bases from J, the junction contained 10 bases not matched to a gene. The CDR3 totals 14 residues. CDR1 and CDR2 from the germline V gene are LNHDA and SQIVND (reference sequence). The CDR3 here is CASSGRNRGLEAFF. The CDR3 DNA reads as TGTGCCAGTAGTGGCCGTAACAGGGGGTTGGAAGCTTTCTTT.